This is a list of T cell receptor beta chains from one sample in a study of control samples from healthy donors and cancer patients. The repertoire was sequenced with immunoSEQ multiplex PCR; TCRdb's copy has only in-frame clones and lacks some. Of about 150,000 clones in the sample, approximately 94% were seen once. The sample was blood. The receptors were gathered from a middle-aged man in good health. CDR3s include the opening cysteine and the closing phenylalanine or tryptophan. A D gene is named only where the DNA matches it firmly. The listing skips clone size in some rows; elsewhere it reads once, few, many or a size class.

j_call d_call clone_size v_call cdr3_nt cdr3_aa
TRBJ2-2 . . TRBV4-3 TGCGCCAGCAGCCAAGAGGAGGACTACAGCACCGGGGAGCTGTTTTTT CASSQEEDYSTGELFF
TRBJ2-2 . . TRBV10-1 TGCGCCAGCAGTGCCAGGCCGAACACCGGGGAGCTGTTTTTT CASSARPNTGELFF
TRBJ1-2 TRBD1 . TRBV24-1 TGTGCCACCAGTGATGTTGGCAGGGGGCATGGCTACACCTTC CATSDVGRGHGYTF
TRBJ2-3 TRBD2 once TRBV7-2 TGTGCCAGCAGCTTATCGGGGACTAGCGAGGGTACGCAGTATTTT CASSLSGTSEGTQYF
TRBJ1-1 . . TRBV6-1 TGTGCCAGCAGTGGCTCGCTCAGGGGTTCCTACACTGAAGCTTTCTTT CASSGSLRGSYTEAFF
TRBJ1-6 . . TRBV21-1 TGTGCCAGCAGGCTCGAGGGATGCAATTCACCCCTCCACTTT CASRLEGCNSPLHF
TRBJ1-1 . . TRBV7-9 TGTGCCAGCAGCCCCCCTGGGAACACTGAAGCTTTCTTT CASSPPGNTEAFF
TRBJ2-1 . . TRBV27 TGTGCCAGCAGTTTAGGGGCTCATGAGCAGTTCTTC CASSLGAHEQFF
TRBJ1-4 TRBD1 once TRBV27 TGTGCCAGCAGTGGGCAGGGGGTAGGTGAAAAACTGTTTTTT CASSGQGVGEKLFF
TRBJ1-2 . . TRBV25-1 TGTGCCAGCAAAGACAGTTTCTATGGCTACACCTTC CASKDSFYGYTF
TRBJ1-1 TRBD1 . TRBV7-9 TGTGCCAGCAGCTTAGGGGACAGCCGGGACACTGAAGCTTTCTTT CASSLGDSRDTEAFF
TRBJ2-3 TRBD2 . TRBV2 TGTGCCAGCAGGAGCGGGGGAACAGATACGCAGTATTTT CASRSGGTDTQYF
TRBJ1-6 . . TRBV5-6 TGTGCCAGCAGCTTAGGAAGCTCCTATAATTCACCCCTCCACTTT CASSLGSSYNSPLHF
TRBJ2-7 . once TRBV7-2 TGTGCCAGCAGCCCAAATGCAGGGACATACTACGAGCAGTACTTC CASSPNAGTYYEQYF
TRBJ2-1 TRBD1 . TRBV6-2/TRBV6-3 TGTGCCAGCAGCCGGACAGGGGGTGTCTACAATGAGCAGTTCTTC CASSRTGGVYNEQFF